The 10 T cell receptor beta chains reported below all come from one sample, sequenced in a study of early T cells in non-severe SARS-CoV-2 infection. In TCRdb, the 5' RACE reads were re-called with MiXCR into one record per CDR3 protein. The data hold 25,000 to 35,000 distinct CDR3 sequences, with 2.9% observed a single time. The specimen was whole blood. Receptors were obtained from an adult who was a healthcare worker with PCR-confirmed SARS-CoV-2 infection or an uninfected control (not recorded which).

This clonotype was seen repeatedly, ten times or more. This chain links TRBV20-1 with TRBJ1-2, with 7 bases aligning to TRBD1. J lost 4 bases, V lost 6 bases, and 5 bases had no gene match. Germline lookup yields CDR1 DFQATT and CDR2 SNEGSKA (reference sequence). The CDR3 sequence is 12 residues long. This CDR3 is CSAPTGPYGYTF. The CDR3 DNA sequence: TGCAGTGCCCCGACAGGGCCCTATGGCTACACCTTC.

In this sample, this clonotype turned up a few times. CDR3 amino acids: CASSIVEADNEQFF. CDR3 nucleotide sequence: TGTGCCAGTAGTATAGTCGAGGCAGACAATGAGCAGTTCTTC. The genes are TRBV19 and TRBJ2-1; the D is unclear. CDR3 length: 14 amino acids. Germline-derived CDR1 and CDR2 are LNHDA and SQIVND (reference sequence). V lost 1 base and J 5 bases, leaving 9 bases between the germline ends.

This clonotype came up many times. The chain employs TRBV20-1 and TRBJ2-3; TRBD2 matches 13 bases. J gave up 6 bases and V 6 bases, and 6 bases lay outside the gene matches. Germline assignment: CDR1 DFQATT and CDR2 SNEGSKA (reference sequence). The CDR3 is made up of 14 amino acids. The CDR3 DNA reads as TGCAGTGCCGGGACTAGCGGGGCCCCCGATACGCAGTATTTT. Amino acid sequence: CSAGTSGAPDTQYF.

This clonotype has ten or more counts. The J gene is TRBJ1-5, the V gene TRBV4-1; D is ambiguous. The CDR3 runs to 15 residues. V shed 0 bases and J shed 3 bases, with 9 bases lying between them. The V gene's germline CDR1 is MGHRA and CDR2 YSYEKL. CDR3 nucleotide sequence: TGCGCCAGCAGCCAAGATAAGGGAACCAATCAGCCCCAGCATTTT. This encodes CASSQDKGTNQPQHF.

On this clonotype itself: A clone one base away is much larger, so this may be a read error. J is TRBJ1-4 and V is TRBV18; D is unresolved. This CDR3 comprises 14 residues. Germline CDR1 KGHSH, CDR2 LQKENI. For the CDR3, the DNA is TGTGTCAGCTCACCTATACAGAATAATGAAAAACTGTTTTTT. It is translated as CVSSPIQNNEKLFF.

This clonotype was found a few times. The J gene is TRBJ2-7, the V gene TRBV7-2, with 10 bases fitting TRBD1. Losses at the gene ends were 5 bases for V and 5 bases for J; bases not matched to a gene: 9. The CDR3 is made up of 15 amino acids. CDR1 is SGHTA, CDR2 FQGNSA, per germline. This chain's CDR3 is CASSKGGTGANEQYV. CDR3 nucleotides: TGTGCCAGCAGCAAAGGAGGGACAGGGGCTAACGAGCAGTACGTC.

This clonotype was counted at least ten times. The rearrangement links TRBV10-3 to TRBJ2-5; 7 bases line up with TRBD1. This CDR3 is 11 amino acids long. After removal of 10 bases from V and 3 bases from J, the junction contained 2 bases not matched to a gene. Per the germline V gene, CDR1 is ENHRY and CDR2 is SYGVKD. CDR3: CATGQEETQYF. The CDR3 DNA sequence: TGTGCCACCGGACAGGAAGAGACCCAGTACTTC.

This clonotype was recorded many times. V and J are TRBV20-1 and TRBJ1-2, with no clear D. Trimming took 6 bases from V and 2 from J, leaving 10 bases between them. Germline-derived CDR1 and CDR2 are DFQATT and SNEGSKA (reference sequence). The CDR3 contains 12 residues. The CDR3 DNA sequence: TGCAGTGCGACTAGCCTAAACTATGGCTACACCTTC. It codes for CSATSLNYGYTF.

This clonotype was seen repeatedly, ten times or more. This chain connects TRBV5-1 to TRBJ2-2; weak D call: TRBD1 (5 bases). V was trimmed by 5 bases and J by 6 bases, leaving 17 bases between them. Per germline, CDR1 SGHRS and CDR2 YFSETQ. This CDR3 spans 15 amino acids. CDR3 region: CASRPPGPGSGELFF. The CDR3 DNA sequence: TGCGCCAGCAGACCTCCAGGGCCAGGGTCCGGGGAGCTGTTTTTT.

This clonotype was found many times. The J gene is TRBJ2-7, the V gene TRBV2, with TRBD1 identical over 10 bases. CDR1 and CDR2 from the germline V gene are SNHLY and FYNNEI. The trim removed 5 bases at V and 10 bases at J, leaving 8 bases unmatched. This CDR3 is 13 amino acids long. CDR3 sequence (DNA): TGTGCCAGCAGTTATATGACAGGGGGCGACCAGTACGTC. This translates into CASSYMTGGDQYV.